This TCR beta chain was sequenced during a study of blood T cell repertoires in COVID-19. Study context: Collection of acute and convalescent COVID-19 samples took place in the United States, Italy and Spain. Nucleic acid was either cDNA or gDNA, and it came from T cells, B-cell-depleted T cells, or PBMCs.

As handled by the study authors: Researchers report that nucleated cell counts were estimated from reference gene primer amplification. The table came from immunoSEQ multiplex PCR; TCRdb's copy has only in-frame clones and leaves some out. V and J calls and clone size come straight from that table; D and trimming were deduced from the DNA. The sample has about 100,000 clones, 85% seen once. Germline V gene lookup returns CDR1 ENHRY and CDR2 SYGVKD. V was clipped by 10 bases and J by 4 bases; unmatched bases: 15. The CDR3 contains 17 residues. The sequenced sample consisted of peripheral blood. This sequence joins TRBV10-3 and TRBJ2-1, with TRBD1 identical over 11 bases. The clonotype was recovered from a man aged 45 to 65 with active or convalescent COVID-19. CDR3 region: CATRHSGTGGRYNEQFF. CDR3 nucleotides: TGTGCCACCCGCCACTCCGGGACAGGGGGAAGGTACAATGAGCAGTTCTTC.